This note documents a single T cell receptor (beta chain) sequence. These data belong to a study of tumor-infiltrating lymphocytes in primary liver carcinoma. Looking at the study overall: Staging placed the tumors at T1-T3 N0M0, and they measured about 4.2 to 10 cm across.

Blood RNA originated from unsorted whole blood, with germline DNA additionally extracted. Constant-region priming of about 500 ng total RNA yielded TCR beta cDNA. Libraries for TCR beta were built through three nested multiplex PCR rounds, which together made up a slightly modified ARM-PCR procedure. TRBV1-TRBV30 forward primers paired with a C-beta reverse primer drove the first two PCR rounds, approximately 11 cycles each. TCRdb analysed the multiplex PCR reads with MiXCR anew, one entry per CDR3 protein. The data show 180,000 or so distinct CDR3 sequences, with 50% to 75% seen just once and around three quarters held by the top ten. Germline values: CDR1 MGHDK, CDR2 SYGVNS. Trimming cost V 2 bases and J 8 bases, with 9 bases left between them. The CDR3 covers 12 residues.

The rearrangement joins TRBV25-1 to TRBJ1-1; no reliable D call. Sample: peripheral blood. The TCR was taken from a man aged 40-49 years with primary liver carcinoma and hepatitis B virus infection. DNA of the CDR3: TGTGCCAGCAGTGAAGGCGGCGGGGAAGCTTTCTTT. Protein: CASSEGGGEAFF. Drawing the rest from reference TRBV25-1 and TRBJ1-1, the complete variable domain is EADIYQTPRYLVIGTGKKITLECSQTMGHDKMYWYQQDPGMELHLIHYSYGVNSTEKGDLSSESTVSRIRTEHFPLTLESARPSHTSQYLCASSEGGGEAFFGQGTRLTVV.